This T cell receptor beta chain was documented in a study of OX40 agonist ivuxolimab in advanced cancers. The wider study: Partial responses were observed in three patients, of whom one had hepatocellular carcinoma and two had cutaneous melanoma.

Here immunoSEQ multiplex PCR was the method, and the copy in TCRdb shows in-frame clones only, minus some. The data hold 45,000 to 65,000 clones, with nearly 80% observed a single time. Study-wide findings and caveats: Nonresponders included some who also had low normalized T-cell clonal expansion.

V was shortened by 5 bases and J by 1 base, with 11 bases between the two germline ends. Per germline, CDR1 SGHDN and CDR2 FVKESK. CDR3 length: 14 amino acids. Concerning this clone: Its target is unknown.

This TCR derives from an adult with an advanced solid tumor such as melanoma, head and neck, liver or kidney cancer. Sequences were derived from CD4+ or CD8+ T cells sorted from blood, sampled in a trial of the OX40 agonist ivuxolimab. The rearrangement joins TRBV14 to TRBJ1-1; D ambiguous. Here the CDR3 reads CASSKVVGNTEAFF. DNA for the CDR3: TGTGCCAGCAGCAAGGTAGTGGGGAACACTGAAGCTTTCTTT.